This TCR beta chain was recorded in a study of blood T cell repertoires in COVID-19. Study at large: Samples representing acute and convalescent COVID-19 were sourced from the United States, Italy and Spain.

V dropped 3 bases and J dropped 2 bases, with 11 bases sitting between them. The CDR3 totals 16 residues. Germline V gene lookup returns CDR1 LNHNV and CDR2 YYDKDF (reference sequence). Per the authors' pipeline: For nucleated cells, counts were estimated from reference gene primer amplification. Assay used: immunoSEQ multiplex PCR; TCRdb lists only in-frame clones, some missing. D and trimming were read from the DNA, whereas the V and J calls and clone size are those reported in that table. Altogether about 500,000 clones are present, about nine tenths being singletons, with the ten largest covering 0.7%. The study counted Cohort 3 donors as recovered given two negative PCRs, clearance, or symptom resolution.

The receptor's source is a woman between 18 and 29 years old who had recovered from COVID-19. The sample was PBMCs or T cells enriched from blood (not recorded which). The chain combines TRBV15 with TRBJ1-6; D call uncertain. For the CDR3, the DNA is TGTGCCACCAGCAGGGTCAGCGTGACCTATAATTCACCCCTCCACTTT. Residues: CATSRVSVTYNSPLHF.